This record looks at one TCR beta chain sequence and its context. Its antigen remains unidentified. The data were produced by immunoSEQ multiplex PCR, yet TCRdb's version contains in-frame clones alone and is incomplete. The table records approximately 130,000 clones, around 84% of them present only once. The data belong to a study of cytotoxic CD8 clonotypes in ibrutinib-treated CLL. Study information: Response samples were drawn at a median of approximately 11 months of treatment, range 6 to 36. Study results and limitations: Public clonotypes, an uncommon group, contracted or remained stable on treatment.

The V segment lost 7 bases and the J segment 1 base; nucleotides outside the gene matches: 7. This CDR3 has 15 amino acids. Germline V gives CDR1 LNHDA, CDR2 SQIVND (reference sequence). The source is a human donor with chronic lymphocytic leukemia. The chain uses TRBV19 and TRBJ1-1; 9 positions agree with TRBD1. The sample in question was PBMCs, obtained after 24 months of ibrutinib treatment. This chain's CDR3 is CASTRNRGQNTEAFF. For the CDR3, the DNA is TGTGCCAGTACCAGAAACAGGGGGCAGAACACTGAAGCTTTCTTT.